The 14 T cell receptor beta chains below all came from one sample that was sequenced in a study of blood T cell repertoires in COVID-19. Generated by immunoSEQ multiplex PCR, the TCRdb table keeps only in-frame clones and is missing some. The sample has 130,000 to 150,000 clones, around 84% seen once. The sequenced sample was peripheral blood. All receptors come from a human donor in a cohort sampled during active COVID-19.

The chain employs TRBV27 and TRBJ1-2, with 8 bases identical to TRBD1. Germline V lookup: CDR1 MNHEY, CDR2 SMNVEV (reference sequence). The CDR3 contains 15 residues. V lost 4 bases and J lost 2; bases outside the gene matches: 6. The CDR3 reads CASSSPGGANYGYTF. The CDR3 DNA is TGTGCCAGCAGTTCCCCAGGGGGCGCGAACTATGGCTACACCTTC.

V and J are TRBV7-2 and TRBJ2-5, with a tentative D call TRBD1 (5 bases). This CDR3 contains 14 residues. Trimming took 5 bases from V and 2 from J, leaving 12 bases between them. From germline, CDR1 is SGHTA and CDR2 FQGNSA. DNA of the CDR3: TGTGCCAGCAGCCCCTACAGGAGACAAGAGACCCAGTACTTC. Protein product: CASSPYRRQETQYF.

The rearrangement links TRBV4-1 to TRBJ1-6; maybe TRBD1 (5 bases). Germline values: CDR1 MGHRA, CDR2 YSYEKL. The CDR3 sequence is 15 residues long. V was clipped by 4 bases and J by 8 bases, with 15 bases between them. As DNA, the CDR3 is TGCGCCAGCAGCCGGGTCGGAGGGGACTATTCACCCCTCCACTTT. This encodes CASSRVGGDYSPLHF.

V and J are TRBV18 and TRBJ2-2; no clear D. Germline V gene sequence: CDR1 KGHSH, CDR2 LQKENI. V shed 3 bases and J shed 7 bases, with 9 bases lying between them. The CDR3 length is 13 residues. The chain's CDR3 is CASSPSDFGELFF. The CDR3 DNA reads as TGTGCCAGCTCACCGAGTGACTTCGGGGAGCTGTTTTTT.

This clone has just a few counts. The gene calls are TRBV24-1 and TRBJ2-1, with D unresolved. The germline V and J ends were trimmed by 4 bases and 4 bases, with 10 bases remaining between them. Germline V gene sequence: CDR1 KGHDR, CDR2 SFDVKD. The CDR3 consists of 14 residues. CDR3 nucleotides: TGTGCCACCAGTGACCCTAGGCTTTACAATGAGCAGTTCTTC. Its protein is CATSDPRLYNEQFF.

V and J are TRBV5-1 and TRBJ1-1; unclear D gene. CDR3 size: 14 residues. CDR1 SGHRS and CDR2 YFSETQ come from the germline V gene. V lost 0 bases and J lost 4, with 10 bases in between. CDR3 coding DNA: TGCGCCAGCAGCTTGGAAGAAACGGGCACTGAAGCTTTCTTT. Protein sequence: CASSLEETGTEAFF. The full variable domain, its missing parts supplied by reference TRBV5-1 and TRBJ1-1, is KAGVTQTPRYLIKTRGQQVTLSCSPISGHRSVSWYQQTPGQGLQFLFEYFSETQRNKGNFPGRFSGRQFSNSRSEMNVSTLELGDSALYLCASSLEETGTEAFFGQGTRLTVV.

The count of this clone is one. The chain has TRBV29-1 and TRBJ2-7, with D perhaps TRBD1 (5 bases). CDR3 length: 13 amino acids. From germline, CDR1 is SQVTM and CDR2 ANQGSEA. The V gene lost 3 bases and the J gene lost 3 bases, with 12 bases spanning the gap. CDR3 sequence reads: CSVEADRDYEQYF. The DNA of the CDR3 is TGCAGCGTTGAGGCAGACAGAGACTACGAGCAGTACTTC.

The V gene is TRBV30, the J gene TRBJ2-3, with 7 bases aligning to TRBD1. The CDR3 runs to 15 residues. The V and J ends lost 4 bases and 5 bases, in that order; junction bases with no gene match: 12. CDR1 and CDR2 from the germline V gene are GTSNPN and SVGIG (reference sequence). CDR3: CAWTSWTGVVDTQYF. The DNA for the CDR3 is TGTGCCTGGACATCCTGGACAGGTGTCGTAGATACGCAGTATTTT.

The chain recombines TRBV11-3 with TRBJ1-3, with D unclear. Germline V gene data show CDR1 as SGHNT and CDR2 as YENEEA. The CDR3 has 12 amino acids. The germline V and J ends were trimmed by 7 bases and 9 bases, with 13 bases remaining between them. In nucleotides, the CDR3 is TGTGCCAGCAACGGGCCCGCGGGCACCATATATTTT. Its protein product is CASNGPAGTIYF.

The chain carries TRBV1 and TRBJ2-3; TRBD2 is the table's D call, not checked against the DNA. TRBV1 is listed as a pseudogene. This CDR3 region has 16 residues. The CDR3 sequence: CTSSQPKGSGGPHEYF. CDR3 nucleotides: TGCACCAGCAGCCAACCGAAGGGTAGCGGGGGCCCTCACGAGTATTTT.

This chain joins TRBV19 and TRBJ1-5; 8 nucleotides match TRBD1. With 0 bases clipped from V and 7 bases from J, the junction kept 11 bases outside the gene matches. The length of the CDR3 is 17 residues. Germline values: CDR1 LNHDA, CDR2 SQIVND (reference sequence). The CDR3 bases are TGTGCCAGTAGTATAGAGGGGAACAGGGGGAGAAGGCAGCCCCAGCATTTT. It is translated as CASSIEGNRGRRQPQHF.

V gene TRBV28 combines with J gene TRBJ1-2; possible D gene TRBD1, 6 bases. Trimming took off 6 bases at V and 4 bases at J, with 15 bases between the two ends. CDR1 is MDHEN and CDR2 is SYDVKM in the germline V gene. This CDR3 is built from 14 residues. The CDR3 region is CASRGHGQSYGYTF. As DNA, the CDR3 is TGTGCCAGCAGGGGGCATGGACAGAGCTATGGCTACACCTTC.

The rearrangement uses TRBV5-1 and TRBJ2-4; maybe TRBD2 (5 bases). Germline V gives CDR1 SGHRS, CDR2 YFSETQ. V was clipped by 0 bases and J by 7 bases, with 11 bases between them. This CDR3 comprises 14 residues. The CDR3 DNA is TGCGCCAGCAGCTTGGGACGGACTCAGAACATTCAGTACTTC. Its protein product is CASSLGRTQNIQYF.

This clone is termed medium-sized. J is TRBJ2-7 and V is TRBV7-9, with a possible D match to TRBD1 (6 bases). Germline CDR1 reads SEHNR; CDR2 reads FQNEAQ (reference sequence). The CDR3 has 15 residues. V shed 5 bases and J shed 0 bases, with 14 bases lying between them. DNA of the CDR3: TGTGCCAGCAGCCTCCGACAGGACCTCTCCTACGAGCAGTACTTC. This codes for CASSLRQDLSYEQYF.